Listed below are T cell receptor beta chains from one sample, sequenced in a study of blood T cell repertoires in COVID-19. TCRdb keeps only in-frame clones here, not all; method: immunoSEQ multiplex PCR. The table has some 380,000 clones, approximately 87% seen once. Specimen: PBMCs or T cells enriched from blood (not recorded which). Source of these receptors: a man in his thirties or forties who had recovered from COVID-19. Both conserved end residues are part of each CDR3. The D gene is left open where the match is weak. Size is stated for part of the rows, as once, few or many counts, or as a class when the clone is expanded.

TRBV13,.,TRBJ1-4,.,TGTGCCAGCAGCTCCCCCCGAGGCGAAAAACTGTTTTTT,CASSSPRGEKLFF
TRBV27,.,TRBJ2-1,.,TGTGCCAGCCGTTCTATCGTCGGGGTCGGCTCCTACAATGAGCAGTTCTTC,CASRSIVGVGSYNEQFF
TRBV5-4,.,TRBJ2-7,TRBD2,TGTGCCAGCAGCCCCACGCCTATTCTAGCGGGGAACGAGCAGTACTTC,CASSPTPILAGNEQYF
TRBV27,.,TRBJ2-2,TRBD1,TGTGCCAGCAGGACCGGGACAGAAAACACCGGGGAGCTGTTTTTT,CASRTGTENTGELFF
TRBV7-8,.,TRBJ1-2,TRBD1,TGTGCCAGCAGCTTAGACGCCGGGACAGGCATCAACTATGGCTACACCTTC,CASSLDAGTGINYGYTF
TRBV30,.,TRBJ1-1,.,TGTGCCTGGAGCCAGGGGTGGGGAAAAACTGAAGCTTTCTTT,CAWSQGWGKTEAFF
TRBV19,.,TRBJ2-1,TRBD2,TGTGCCAGTAGTATCTACACTAGCGGAAACAATGAGCAGTTCTTC,CASSIYTSGNNEQFF
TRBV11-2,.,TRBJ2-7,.,TGTGCCAGCAGCTTAGGGGTGGCAGGTCTGTACTTC,CASSLGVAGLYF
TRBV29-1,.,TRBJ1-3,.,TGCAGCGCCGGGGACATCTCGCCCTCTGGAAACACCATATATTTT,CSAGDISPSGNTIYF
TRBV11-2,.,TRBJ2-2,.,TGTGCCAGCAGCTTACTCCGTACCGGGGAGCTGTTTTTT,CASSLLRTGELFF
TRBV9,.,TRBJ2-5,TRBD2,TGTGCCAGCAGCGTACGACTAGCGGACCAAGAGATCCAGTACTTC,CASSVRLADQEIQYF
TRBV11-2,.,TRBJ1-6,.,TGTGCCAGCAGCTTAGAGATTGTGAGGAGCTCCTATAATTCACCCCTCCACTTT,CASSLEIVRSSYNSPLHF
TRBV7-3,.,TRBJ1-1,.,TGTGCCAGCAGCTTAACAGCAGGGATCGTCACTGAAGCTTTCTTT,CASSLTAGIVTEAFF
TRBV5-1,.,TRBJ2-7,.,TGCGCCAGCAGCTTGGTGTCCTCTTCCTACGAGCAGTACTTC,CASSLVSSSYEQYF
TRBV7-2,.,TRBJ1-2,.,TGTGCCAGCAGCTTAGCAGGGGGTGAATATGGCTACACCTTC,CASSLAGGEYGYTF
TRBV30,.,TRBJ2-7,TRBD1,TGTGCCTGGGGCGACAGGGTCGAGCAGTACTTC,CAWGDRVEQYF
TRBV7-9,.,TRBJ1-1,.,TGTGCCAGCAGCTTTAGGGAGGGGCAGAACACTGAAGCTTTCTTT,CASSFREGQNTEAFF
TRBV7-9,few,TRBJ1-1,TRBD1,TGTGCCAGCAGCCCGACAGGGGGTCTTGACGAAGCTTTCTTT,CASSPTGGLDEAFF
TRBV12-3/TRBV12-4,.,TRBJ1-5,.,TGTGCCAGCAGTTTGGGGGGGGCTCAGCCCCAGCATTTT,CASSLGGAQPQHF
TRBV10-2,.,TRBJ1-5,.,TGCGCCAGCAGTGAGTCAGGGGGCAATCAGCCCCAGCATTTT,CASSESGGNQPQHF
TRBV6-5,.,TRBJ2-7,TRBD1,TGTGCCAGCAGTTACGGGGGACAGGGGACTTACGAGCAGTACTTC,CASSYGGQGTYEQYF
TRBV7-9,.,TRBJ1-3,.,TGTGCCAGCAGCTCGAGGGAATCCTCTGGAAACACCATATATTTT,CASSSRESSGNTIYF
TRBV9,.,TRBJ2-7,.,TGTGCCAGCAGCGTAGGTACAGAATACGAGCAGTACTTC,CASSVGTEYEQYF